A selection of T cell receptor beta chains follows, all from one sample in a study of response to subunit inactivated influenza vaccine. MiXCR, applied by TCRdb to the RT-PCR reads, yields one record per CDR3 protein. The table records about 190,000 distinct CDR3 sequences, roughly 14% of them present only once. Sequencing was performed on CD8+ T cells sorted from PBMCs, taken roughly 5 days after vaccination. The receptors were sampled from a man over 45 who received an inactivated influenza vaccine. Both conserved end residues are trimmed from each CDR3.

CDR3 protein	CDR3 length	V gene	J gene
ASSLEWLAGTDTQY	14	TRBV11-2	TRBJ2-3
ATSAGQDNNEQF	12	TRBV24-1	TRBJ2-1
ASSQPSGTSQETQY	14	TRBV4-1	TRBJ2-5
ASSSHRQAGNTEAF	14	TRBV28	TRBJ1-1
ASSLEATSGPYNEQF	15	TRBV7-9	TRBJ2-1
ASSLTLPETQY	11	TRBV7-9	TRBJ2-5
ASSLNPTGDEQY	12	TRBV27	TRBJ2-7
ASNKPGTSGTETQY	14	TRBV5-6	TRBJ2-5
ASSLESLADEQY	12	TRBV7-9	TRBJ2-7
ATSRKINNEQF	11	TRBV24-1	TRBJ2-1
ASSPYSGATNEKLF	14	TRBV4-3	TRBJ1-4
ASGTGGVGGYT	11	TRBV2	TRBJ1-2
ASSIDMDSWETQY	13	TRBV19	TRBJ2-5
ASSSRRLAGLNTGELF	16	TRBV11-1	TRBJ2-2
ASSFGLSARANYGYT	15	TRBV7-9	TRBJ1-2
ASSLIATGFYNEQF	14	TRBV7-3	TRBJ2-1
ASSPGLDFNEQF	12	TRBV7-9	TRBJ2-1
ASSLAMTGYTDTQY	14	TRBV5-5	TRBJ2-3
ASSLEGALSDEQY	13	TRBV7-2	TRBJ2-7
ASSVRESSYEQY	12	TRBV6-1	TRBJ2-7
SVVVGSPSPF	10	TRBV29-1	TRBJ2-1
ASSFQRGEMNTEAF	14	TRBV27	TRBJ1-1
ASSVIQGPYKRGYT	14	TRBV9	TRBJ1-2